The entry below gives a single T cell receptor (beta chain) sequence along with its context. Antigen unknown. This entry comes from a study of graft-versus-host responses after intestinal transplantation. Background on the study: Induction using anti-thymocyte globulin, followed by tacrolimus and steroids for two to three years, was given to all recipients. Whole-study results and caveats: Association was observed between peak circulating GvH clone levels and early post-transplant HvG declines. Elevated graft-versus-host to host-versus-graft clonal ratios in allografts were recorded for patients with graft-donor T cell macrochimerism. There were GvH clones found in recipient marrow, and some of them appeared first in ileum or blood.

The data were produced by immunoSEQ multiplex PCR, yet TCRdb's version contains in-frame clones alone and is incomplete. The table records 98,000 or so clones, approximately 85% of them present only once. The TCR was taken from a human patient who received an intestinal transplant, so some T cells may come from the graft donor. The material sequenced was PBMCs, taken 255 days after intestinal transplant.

CDR3 coding DNA: TGTGCCAGCAGCCCCGCGGGACACCAAGGAGCTTTCTTT. It yields the protein CASSPAGHQGAFF. The chain uses TRBV7-9 and TRBJ1-1, with a weak D call TRBD1 (6 bases). Germline CDR1 is SEHNR and CDR2 is FQNEAQ (reference sequence). CDR3 size: 13 residues. Trimming cost V 5 bases and J 10 bases, with 17 bases left between them.